This is a list of T cell receptor beta chains from one sample in a study of molecular identifiers for immune sequencing clone quantification. TCRdb ran MiXCR on the PCR reads and lists one entry per CDR3 protein. The sample has some 320,000 distinct CDR3 sequences; roughly a quarter are singletons. The sample consisted of naive CD8+ T cells from blood, with Jurkat cell RNA spiked in. All receptors derive from a human donor in good health. Some libraries in this study had Jurkat cell RNA spiked in. Each CDR3 is given with its conserved first and last residue. A D gene is named only where the DNA matches it firmly. Rows give clone size only sometimes, using once, few, many, or a class for an expanded clone.

v_call	j_call	clone_size	d_call	cdr3_nt	cdr3_aa
TRBV4-1	TRBJ2-5	few	TRBD1	TGCGCCAGCAGCCAAGACGTTGGGACAGGGTTCGAGACCCAGTACTTC	CASSQDVGTGFETQYF
TRBV7-9	TRBJ2-7	many	TRBD2	TGTGCCAGCAGACCGGGACTAGGTCTCTACGAGCAGTACTTC	CASRPGLGLYEQYF
TRBV30	TRBJ2-5	many	TRBD1	TGTGCCTGGAGCCCAACGGGGACAGTTCAAGAGACCCAGTACTTC	CAWSPTGTVQETQYF
TRBV6-1	TRBJ1-5	many	-	TGTGCCAGCAGTGAAAGATCGTTACAGCCCCAGCATTTT	CASSERSLQPQHF
TRBV19	TRBJ2-3	few	-	TGTGCCAGTAGTATAAAGGACAGATTAATCACAGATACGCAGTATTTT	CASSIKDRLITDTQYF
TRBV4-3	TRBJ2-7	many	TRBD2	TGCGCCAGCAGCCAAGACCGGGGGGTCCCGTCCGAGCAGTACTTC	CASSQDRGVPSEQYF
TRBV12-3/TRBV12-4	TRBJ1-1	many	-	TGTGCCAGCAGCCGCTTCGGGGGCGGTACTGAAGCTTTCTTT	CASSRFGGGTEAFF
TRBV7-2	TRBJ2-5	few	TRBD2	TGTGCCAGCAGCTTAAGGACCCGACTAGCGGGACCACAAGAGACCCAGTACTTC	CASSLRTRLAGPQETQYF
TRBV19	TRBJ2-7	-	-	TGTGCCAGTAGTCGCCCCGACAGGACCTACGAGCAGTACTTC	CASSRPDRTYEQYF
TRBV5-5	TRBJ1-6	many	-	TGTGCCAGCAGCTTGGATGGAGGGGAGATCCTCCACTTT	CASSLDGGEILHF
TRBV27	TRBJ1-2	-	TRBD1	TGTACCAGCAGTTTACAGGGGAACTATGGCTACACCTTC	CTSSLQGNYGYTF
TRBV7-6	TRBJ2-4	few	TRBD2	TGTGCCAGCAGCGGACTAGCGGGGGGGCCCGAAAACATTCAGTACTTC	CASSGLAGGPENIQYF
TRBV27	TRBJ2-1	-	TRBD2	TGTGCCAGCAGTTTCTTAGCGGGACCCTACATTGAGCAGTTCTTC	CASSFLAGPYIEQFF
TRBV6-1	TRBJ2-2	many	-	TGTGCCAGCAGTGCGGTCGGGGAGCTGTTTTTT	CASSAVGELFF
TRBV4-2	TRBJ2-7	many	TRBD2	TGTGCCAGCAGCCATCTAGCGGGAGGTTCCTCCTACGAGCAGTACTTC	CASSHLAGGSSYEQYF
TRBV12-3/TRBV12-4	TRBJ2-7	-	TRBD1	TGTGCCAGCACCGATCCGGGACAGGGTCGAGACGAGCAGTACTTC	CASTDPGQGRDEQYF
TRBV7-6	TRBJ2-1	many	TRBD2	TGTGCCAGCAGATCACTAGCGGGGGGGGAAGGTGAGCAGTTCTTC	CASRSLAGGEGEQFF
TRBV13	TRBJ1-1	few	-	TGTGCCAGCAGCTTAGGCCAGAATGAAACTTTCTTT	CASSLGQNETFF
TRBV4-2	TRBJ1-4	-	-	TGTGCCAGCAGCCAAGTAGTTGACCACCGCACAAATGAAAAACTGTTTTTT	CASSQVVDHRTNEKLFF
TRBV7-9	TRBJ2-2	few	-	TGTGCCAGCAGCGTCGTTATCGCGAACACCGGGGAGCTGTTTTTT	CASSVVIANTGELFF
TRBV20-1	TRBJ2-7	few	-	TGCAGTGCTAGAGCCCGGGACCTCCTCGAGCAGTACTTC	CSARARDLLEQYF
TRBV24-1	TRBJ1-1	many	TRBD1	TGTGCCACCGTCCCTCATTCGGACAGGGTGATAGTGGGCACTGAAGCTTTCTTT	CATVPHSDRVIVGTEAFF
TRBV5-4	TRBJ2-3	many	TRBD2	TGTGCCAGCAGTTTGCTAGCGGCCGGCACAGATACGCAGTATTTT	CASSLLAAGTDTQYF
TRBV29-1	TRBJ2-2	-	-	TGCAGCGTTGTTAGGGGAGGGGAGCTGTTTTTT	CSVVRGGELFF
TRBV11-2	TRBJ1-1	once	-	TGTGCCCGCAGCCCAATGGCGCACACTGAAGCTTTCTTT	CARSPMAHTEAFF
TRBV6-1	TRBJ1-2	-	-	TGTGCCAGTAAAAGACAGGTCGACAATGGCTACACCTTC	CASKRQVDNGYTF
TRBV14	TRBJ1-1	many	-	TGTGCCAGCAGCCCGGCGGCAGGTGTAGTTGCTGAAGCTTTCTTT	CASSPAAGVVAEAFF
TRBV7-6	TRBJ1-4	many	-	TGTGCCAGCAGCCCCGCACAGGGTGCATCTAATGAAAAACTGTTTTTT	CASSPAQGASNEKLFF
TRBV7-9	TRBJ2-3	many	TRBD1	TGTGCCAGCAGCGACTGGACAGGGTCCTTGGATACGCAGTATTTT	CASSDWTGSLDTQYF
TRBV7-6	TRBJ2-1	-	TRBD2	TGTGCCAGCAGCTTTATGCGAGGTGCGGGGGGAATCTACAATGAGCAGTTCTTC	CASSFMRGAGGIYNEQFF
TRBV14	TRBJ2-2	few	TRBD2	TGTGCCAGCAGCCCCTTGGCGGGAGCTCCTCCGCGTACCGGGGAGCTGTTTTTT	CASSPLAGAPPRTGELFF
TRBV7-9	TRBJ1-3	-	TRBD1	TGTGCCAGCAGCCCCCGAACTGGGACAGGGGTTAACACCATATATTTT	CASSPRTGTGVNTIYF
TRBV27	TRBJ1-5	many	-	TGTGCCAGCAGTTTAAAGGGGGGCAACCAGCCCCAGCATTTT	CASSLKGGNQPQHF
TRBV27	TRBJ1-5	-	-	TGTGCCAGCAGTTTGACAGTGGAAAGCAATCGGCCCCAGCATTTT	CASSLTVESNRPQHF
TRBV12-3/TRBV12-4	TRBJ2-7	once	-	TGTGCCAGCAGTCCCTTCAGGGGCGAGCAGTACTTC	CASSPFRGEQYF
TRBV28	TRBJ2-1	many	TRBD1	TGTGCCAGCAGTTACCGGGACAGGGCCTTCCGTGAGCAGTTCTTC	CASSYRDRAFREQFF
TRBV12-5	TRBJ2-7	-	-	TGTGCTAGTGTTACAGCCCAGGGGTCGACCTACGAGCAGTACTTC	CASVTAQGSTYEQYF
TRBV6-5	TRBJ2-7	-	-	TGTGCCAGCAGTTTGACAGATATCTCCCACCAACCCTACGAGCAGTACTTC	CASSLTDISHQPYEQYF
TRBV4-1	TRBJ2-1	-	-	TGCGCCAGCAGCCAAGATGTGGGGGTCGGGAATGAGCAGTTCTTC	CASSQDVGVGNEQFF
TRBV5-3	TRBJ2-7	few	-	TGTGCCAGCGGCTTGGGTGGCGGGTCGGAGAACGAGCAGTACTTC	CASGLGGGSENEQYF
TRBV7-9	TRBJ2-2	many	-	TGTGCCAGCAGCTTAGTTGGTTCTGCCCCAACCGGGGAGCTGTTTTTT	CASSLVGSAPTGELFF
TRBV19	TRBJ2-3	once	TRBD2	TGTGCCAGTAGTATTACTAGCGGGGGGCCCACAGATACGCAGTATTTT	CASSITSGGPTDTQYF
TRBV14	TRBJ2-4	few	TRBD2	TGTGCCAGCAGCCAAGACGCGACTAGCGGGGATGGTATAGCCAAAAACATTCAGTACTTC	CASSQDATSGDGIAKNIQYF
TRBV5-4	TRBJ2-5	-	-	TGTCCCAGCAGCTTGGATGGGACGGCGGCCCAGTACTTC	CPSSLDGTAAQYF
TRBV4-1	TRBJ2-2	few	TRBD2	TGCGCCAGCAGCCAAGAGATAGCGGGAGGCACCGGGGAGCTGTTTTTT	CASSQEIAGGTGELFF
TRBV28	TRBJ1-5	many	-	TGTGCCAGCAGTTCGGGGGGAGGAAGCAATCAGCCCCAGCATTTT	CASSSGGGSNQPQHF
TRBV7-9	TRBJ1-1	many	TRBD1	TGTGCCTCTGAAGGGGGCGCGGACACTGAAGCTTTCTTT	CASEGGADTEAFF
TRBV23-1	TRBJ2-2	many	TRBD2	TGCGCCAGCAGTCAATCGCCGGATAGCGGGGCGAACACCGGGGAGCTGTTTTTT	CASSQSPDSGANTGELFF
TRBV4-3	TRBJ2-5	few	-	TGCGCCAGCAGCCAATCGAGGGACTTTTCAACTCAAGAGACCCAGTACTTC	CASSQSRDFSTQETQYF
TRBV7-2	TRBJ2-6	few	TRBD1	TGTGCCAGCAGCTCCCTGACAGGGGCCGACGTCCTGACTTTC	CASSSLTGADVLTF
TRBV2	TRBJ2-7	-	-	TGTGCCAGCAGTCACACCGGGACCGGCTCCTACGAGCAGTACTTC	CASSHTGTGSYEQYF
TRBV5-1	TRBJ2-1	many	-	TGCGCCAGCAGCTTCCAATCACTTACTCGGGATGAGCAGTTCTTC	CASSFQSLTRDEQFF
TRBV12-3/TRBV12-4	TRBJ2-3	many	-	TGTGCCAGCATTAGCCCCACAGATACGCAGTATTTT	CASISPTDTQYF
TRBV2	TRBJ2-3	few	-	TGTGCCAGAAAGGAGGCTAGCGGCACAGATACGCAGTATTTT	CARKEASGTDTQYF
TRBV20-1	TRBJ2-5	-	TRBD1	TGCAGTGCTAGAGTGGAGACAGGGGGCTTAGAGACCCGGTACTTC	CSARVETGGLETRYF